Each of the 28 T cell receptor beta chains below was sequenced from the same sample in a study of OX40 agonist ivuxolimab in advanced cancers. TCRdb's copy holds only in-frame clones and misses some; the assay was immunoSEQ multiplex PCR. The data show some 48,000 clones, almost 80% seen once. The starting material was CD4+ or CD8+ T cells sorted from blood, obtained in a trial of the OX40 agonist ivuxolimab. These receptors originate from an adult with an advanced solid tumor such as melanoma, head and neck, liver or kidney cancer.

This sequence joins TRBV5-1 and TRBJ2-5; 9 nucleotides line up with TRBD2. Near its end, the DNA agrees better with TRBJ2-7, so the J call may be wrong. From germline, CDR1 is SGHRS and CDR2 YFSETQ. The CDR3 sequence is 18 residues long. The DNA of the CDR3 is TGCGCCAGCAGCTTCGGACCTCAATCTAGCGGGACTACCTACGAGCAGTACTTC. Translating gives CASSFGPQSSGTTYEQYF.

This clone has just a few counts. The chain joins TRBV5-4 to TRBJ2-3, with 8 bases lining up with TRBD2. Germline CDR1 and CDR2: SGHNT and YYREEE (reference sequence). The V segment lost 2 bases and the J segment 4 bases; nucleotides outside the gene matches: 9. The CDR3 loop spans 16 amino acids. The CDR3 DNA sequence: TGTGCCAGCAGCTTAAAGCGGGAGTCAGTCGCAGATACGCAGTATTTT. It encodes CASSLKRESVADTQYF.

The chain recombines TRBV29-1 with TRBJ2-7; perhaps TRBD1 as D (6 bases). Germline CDR1 SQVTM, CDR2 ANQGSEA. The V end lost 4 bases, the J end lost 5 bases, and 12 bases lay between the germline ends. This CDR3 is built from 12 residues. CDR3 DNA sequence: TGCAGCGTTGCCCCAGGGGCAAACGAGCAGTACTTC. Encoded protein: CSVAPGANEQYF.

The V call is TRBV13, the J call TRBJ2-7, with 9 bases identical to TRBD2. This CDR3 contains 15 residues. Trimming cost V 1 base and J 3 bases; bases outside gene matches: 4. Germline-derived CDR1 and CDR2 are PRHDT and FYEKMQ (reference sequence). The CDR3 loop reads CASSLEGSGGYEQYF. The CDR3 DNA sequence: TGTGCCAGCAGCTTAGAGGGTAGCGGGGGCTACGAGCAGTACTTC.

The gene calls are TRBV19 and TRBJ2-3, with 10 bases aligning to TRBD2. The CDR3 runs to 18 residues. The V segment lost 7 bases and the J segment 0 bases; nucleotides outside the gene matches: 13. Germline CDR1 LNHDA, CDR2 SQIVND (reference sequence). CDR3 nucleotides: TGTGCCAGTAAAGTTACTAGCGGGGCGGAAAGAAGCACAGATACGCAGTATTTT. Protein product: CASKVTSGAERSTDTQYF.

V is TRBV5-3 and J is TRBJ1-6, with 7 bases identical to TRBD1. TRBV5-3 is an ORF for which the function is uncertain. The CDR3 totals 14 residues. V lost 5 bases to trimming and J lost 7 bases; unmatched junction nucleotides: 6. CDR3 region: CARRGDRFNSPLHF. The DNA for the CDR3 is TGTGCCAGAAGGGGGGACAGATTCAATTCACCCCTCCACTTT.

V and J are TRBV29-1 and TRBJ2-1, with TRBD1 identical over 7 bases. Germline values: CDR1 SQVTM, CDR2 ANQGSEA. V lost 3 bases and J lost 4; bases outside the gene matches: 6. The CDR3 has 14 amino acids. The CDR3 DNA reads TGCAGCGTTGAGGGACAGACAGTATACAATGAGCAGTTCTTC. This codes for CSVEGQTVYNEQFF.

This chain links TRBV19 with TRBJ2-7; D is possibly TRBD2 (6 bases). The CDR3 runs to 14 residues. V lost 4 bases to trimming and J lost 4 bases, with 14 bases between them. Germline loops: CDR1 LNHDA, CDR2 SQIVND (reference sequence). The CDR3, as DNA: TGTGCCAGTAGTAGGCGGGACTCTCCTTACGAGCAGTACTTC. This encodes CASSRRDSPYEQYF.

This sequence joins TRBV10-1 and TRBJ2-7; 7 nucleotides align to TRBD2. The J segment lost 3 bases and the V segment lost 6 bases, leaving 8 bases of the junction unmatched. The germline gives CDR1 WNHNN, CDR2 SYGVQD (reference sequence). This CDR3 has 14 amino acids. DNA of the CDR3: TGCGCCAGCAGCGAACACAAGCGGGGCTACGAGCAGTACTTC. Residues: CASSEHKRGYEQYF.

V gene TRBV10-1 combines with J gene TRBJ2-7, with 7 bases matching TRBD1. With 3 bases clipped from V and 10 bases from J, the junction kept 6 bases outside the gene matches. Germline assignment: CDR1 WNHNN and CDR2 SYGVQD (reference sequence). The CDR3 is 12 amino acids. DNA of the CDR3: TGCGCCAGCAGTGAAGGGACAGCTGATCAGTACTTC. Protein product: CASSEGTADQYF.

The chain is built from TRBV6-5 and TRBJ2-5; D is ambiguous. CDR1 is MNHEY and CDR2 is SVGAGI in the germline V gene. Deletions cut 2 bases from V and 7 bases from J, with 17 bases between. The CDR3 spans 15 residues. CDR3 in DNA: TGTGCCAGCAGTTACACCTCAGATATCAAAGGGACCCAGTACTTC. Its protein product is CASSYTSDIKGTQYF.

The chain carries TRBV6-4 and TRBJ1-1; D may be TRBD1 (6 bases). V dropped 5 bases and J dropped 1 base, with 8 bases sitting between them. This CDR3 has 13 residues. The germline V gene has CDR1 MRHNA and CDR2 SNTAGT. CDR3 coding DNA: TGTGCCAGCAGTTCACAGGGGAACACTGAAGCTTTCTTT. Translating it yields CASSSQGNTEAFF.

Note on this clone: This CDR3 is also generated by other DNA sequences in the sample. The chain carries TRBV19 and TRBJ1-2, with 7 positions matching TRBD1. The germline gives CDR1 LNHDA, CDR2 SQIVND (reference sequence). The CDR3 runs 14 residues. With V trimmed by 5 bases and J by 4 bases, 7 bases remained unmatched. The CDR3 region is CASSPLAGGYGYTF. The CDR3 DNA reads TGTGCCAGTAGTCCACTGGCAGGGGGCTATGGCTACACCTTC.

This chain joins TRBV10-2 and TRBJ1-2; no clear D gene. This CDR3 region has 12 residues. CDR1 is WSHSY and CDR2 is SAAADI in the germline V gene. V was pared by 3 bases and J by 2 bases, with 4 bases between. This CDR3 reads CASSDTNYGYTF. CDR3 sequence (DNA): TGCGCCAGCAGTGACACGAACTATGGCTACACCTTC.

The chain employs TRBV5-1 and TRBJ2-3, with 10 bases lining up with TRBD1. The trim removed 8 bases at V and 5 bases at J, leaving 11 bases unmatched. Germline V lookup: CDR1 SGHRS, CDR2 YFSETQ. There are 15 residues in the CDR3. CDR3 DNA: TGCGCCAGTATACCGGGACAGGGGCTTCAAGATACGCAGTATTTT. It translates to CASIPGQGLQDTQYF.

The chain carries TRBV4-3 and TRBJ2-5; D is tentatively TRBD1 or TRBD2 (5 bases each). The J call may be mistaken, given a closer DNA end match to TRBJ2-7. CDR3 size: 15 residues. CDR1 LGHNA and CDR2 YSLEER come from the germline V gene. For the CDR3, the DNA is TGCGCCAGCAGCCAAGATTCCGGGGCTTCCTACGAGCAGTACTTC. This gives the protein CASSQDSGASYEQYF.

This clone was detected a few times. The J gene is TRBJ2-7, the V gene TRBV4-1; possible D gene TRBD2, 6 bases. The V end lost 1 base, the J end lost 5 bases, and 27 bases lay between the germline ends. This CDR3 region has 19 residues. The V gene's germline CDR1 is MGHRA and CDR2 YSYEKL. CDR3 residues: CASSQVMMVIGGPMNEQYF. In DNA form, the CDR3 reads TGCGCCAGCAGCCAAGTAATGATGGTCATAGGAGGGCCGATGAACGAGCAGTACTTC.

The genes are TRBV5-5 and TRBJ2-3; TRBD1 might be the D (6 bases). CDR3 size: 16 residues. Trimming pared 4 bases from V and 2 bases from J, leaving 17 bases between. CDR1 SGHKS and CDR2 YYEKEE come from the germline V gene (reference sequence). CDR3 protein: CASSVGQLRLTDTQYF. In DNA form, the CDR3 reads TGTGCCAGCAGCGTAGGACAGTTACGACTCACAGATACGCAGTATTTT.

The sample holds one count of this clone. The V gene is TRBV30, the J gene TRBJ2-3, with D perhaps matching TRBD1 (6 bases). This CDR3 is built from 13 residues. The V end was cut by 5 bases, the J end by 6 bases, with 15 bases between. Germline V gene data show CDR1 as GTSNPN and CDR2 as SVGIG (reference sequence). The CDR3 DNA sequence: TGTGCCTGGCAGGGGCCCACGTGGGATACGCAGTATTTT. Translation: CAWQGPTWDTQYF.

The CDR3 DNA is TGTGCCAGTAGTATAGCGGGGGCGGGAGGATCCTACAATGAGCAGTTCTTC. This translates into CASSIAGAGGSYNEQFF. V and J are TRBV19 and TRBJ2-1, with 8 bases aligning to TRBD2. The CDR3 is 17 residues long. Trimming removed 1 base from V and 1 base from J; junction bases left unmatched: 6. From germline, CDR1 is LNHDA and CDR2 SQIVND (reference sequence).

This clone has only one observation. This chain links TRBV25-1 with TRBJ2-7, with D tentatively TRBD2 (7 bases). CDR1 and CDR2 (germline): MGHDK, SYGVNS. V lost 4 bases to trimming and J lost 8 bases, with 12 bases between them. CDR3 length: 12 amino acids. This CDR3 is CASSVGGGKQYF. In nucleotides, the CDR3 is TGTGCCAGCAGTGTGGGAGGGGGTAAGCAGTACTTC.

J is TRBJ2-2 and V is TRBV29-1; no clear D. Germline CDR1 and CDR2: SQVTM and ANQGSEA. The CDR3 spans 13 residues. The V and J ends lost 4 bases and 7 bases respectively, with 13 bases between them. CDR3 loop: CSVGATSGGELFF. CDR3 DNA sequence: TGCAGCGTTGGGGCTACCTCGGGCGGGGAGCTGTTTTTT.

The rearrangement links TRBV7-2 to TRBJ1-6, with a tentative D call TRBD1 (5 bases). V was cut by 3 bases and J by 7 bases, with 13 bases left in between. CDR3 length equals 15 residues. In germline, CDR1 is SGHTA, CDR2 FQGNSA. CDR3 protein: CASSLGRAQNSPLHF. CDR3 sequence (DNA): TGTGCCAGCAGCTTGGGGCGAGCTCAAAATTCACCCCTCCACTTT.

The chain couples TRBV27 to TRBJ1-5; 8 nucleotides match TRBD1. V was pared by 0 bases and J by 4 bases, with 2 bases of the junction left unmatched. This CDR3 has 15 residues. Germline CDR1 MNHEY, CDR2 SMNVEV (reference sequence). CDR3 loop: CASSLSGTGNQPQHF. The CDR3 DNA is TGTGCCAGCAGTTTATCCGGGACAGGAAATCAGCCCCAGCATTTT.

The chain employs TRBV7-6 and TRBJ2-3; no clear D gene. Germline V gene sequence: CDR1 SGHVS, CDR2 FNYEAQ. V was pared by 6 bases and J by 0 bases, with 7 bases between. This CDR3 region has 13 residues. CDR3 coding DNA: TGTGCCAGCAGGGGGTATAGCACAGATACGCAGTATTTT. It codes for CASRGYSTDTQYF.

The chain links TRBV2 to TRBJ2-1; D perhaps matches TRBD2 (6 bases). This CDR3 contains 16 residues. CDR1 is SNHLY and CDR2 is FYNNEI in the germline V gene. Trimming took 7 bases from V and 2 from J, leaving 18 bases between them. CDR3 amino acids: CASNERSGVAYNEQFF. CDR3 nucleotide sequence: TGTGCCAGCAACGAAAGATCGGGAGTAGCCTACAATGAGCAGTTCTTC. The full variable domain, rest sourced from reference TRBV2 and TRBJ2-1, is EPEVTQTPSHQVTQMGQEVILRCVPISNHLYFYWYRQILGQKVEFLVSFYNNEISEKSEIFDDQFSVERPDGSNFTLKIRSTKLEDSAMYFCASNERSGVAYNEQFFGPGTRLTVL.

The V gene is TRBV5-1, the J gene TRBJ1-4; TRBD1 is a possible D gene (5 bases). The length of the CDR3 is 15 residues. Trimming removed 4 bases from V and 0 bases from J, with 10 bases in between. CDR1 is SGHRS, CDR2 YFSETQ, per germline. CDR3 sequence: CASSNPTATNEKLFF. The CDR3 nucleotides are TGCGCCAGCAGCAACCCGACAGCAACTAATGAAAAACTGTTTTTT.

The V gene is TRBV25-1, the J gene TRBJ2-7; TRBD1 aligns across 7 bases. CDR3 length equals 14 residues. Germline V lookup: CDR1 MGHDK, CDR2 SYGVNS. V gave up 4 bases and J gave up 5 bases; unmatched junction bases: 8. The CDR3 sequence is CASSADREIDEQYF. CDR3 DNA: TGTGCCAGCAGTGCCGACAGGGAAATCGACGAGCAGTACTTC.